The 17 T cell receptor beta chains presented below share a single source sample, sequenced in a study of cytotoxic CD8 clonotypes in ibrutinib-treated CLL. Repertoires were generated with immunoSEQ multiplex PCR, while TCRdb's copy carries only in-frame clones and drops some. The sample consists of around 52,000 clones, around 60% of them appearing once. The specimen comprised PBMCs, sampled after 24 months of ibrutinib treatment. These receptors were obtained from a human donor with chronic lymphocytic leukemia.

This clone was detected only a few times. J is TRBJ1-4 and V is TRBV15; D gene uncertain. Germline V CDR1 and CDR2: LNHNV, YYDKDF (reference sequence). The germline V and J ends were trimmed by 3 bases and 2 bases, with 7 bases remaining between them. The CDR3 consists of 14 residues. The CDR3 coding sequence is TGTGCCACCAGCAGGGGGATTACTAATGAAAAACTGTTTTTT. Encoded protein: CATSRGITNEKLFF.

CDR3 sequence (DNA): TGTGCCAGCAGAACCCGAGGGGGAGAGACCCAGTACTTC. Its protein is CASRTRGGETQYF. The chain uses TRBV5-4 and TRBJ2-5; D perhaps matches TRBD1 (6 bases). This CDR3 comprises 13 residues. CDR1 is SGHNT and CDR2 is YYREEE in the germline V gene (reference sequence). Trimming shortened V by 5 bases and J by 4 bases, and 12 bases separated the two germline ends.

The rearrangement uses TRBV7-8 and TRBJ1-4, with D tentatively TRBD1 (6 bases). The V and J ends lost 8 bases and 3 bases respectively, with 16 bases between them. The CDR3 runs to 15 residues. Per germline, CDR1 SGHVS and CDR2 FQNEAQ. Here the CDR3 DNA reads TGTGCCAGCTCTCCCTTGGGACACCCTAATGAAAAACTGTTTTTT. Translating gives CASSPLGHPNEKLFF. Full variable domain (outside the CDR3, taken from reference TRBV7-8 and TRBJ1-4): GAGVSQSPRYKVAKRGQDVALRCDPISGHVSLFWYQQALGQGPEFLTYFQNEAQLDKSGLPSDRFFAERPEGSVSTLKIQRTQQEDSAVYLCASSPLGHPNEKLFFGSGTQLSVL.

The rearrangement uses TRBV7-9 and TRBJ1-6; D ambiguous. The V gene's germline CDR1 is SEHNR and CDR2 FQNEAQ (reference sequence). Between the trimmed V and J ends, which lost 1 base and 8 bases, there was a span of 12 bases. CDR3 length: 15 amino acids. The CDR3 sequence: CASSLESITHSPLHF. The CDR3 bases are TGTGCCAGCAGCTTAGAAAGCATCACGCATTCACCCCTCCACTTT.

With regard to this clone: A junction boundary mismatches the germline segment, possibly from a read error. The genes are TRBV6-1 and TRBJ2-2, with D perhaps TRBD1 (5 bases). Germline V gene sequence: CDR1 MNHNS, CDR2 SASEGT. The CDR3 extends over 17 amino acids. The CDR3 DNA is TGTGCCATCAGTGTTGTTGGGGCAATTAGGAACACCGGGGAGCTGTTTTTT. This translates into CAISVVGAIRNTGELFF.

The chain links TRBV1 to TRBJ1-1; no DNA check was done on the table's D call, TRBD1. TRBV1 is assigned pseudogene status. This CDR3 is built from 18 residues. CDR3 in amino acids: CTSSQGTARRIMNTEAFF. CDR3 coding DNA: TGCACCAGCAGCCAAGGGACAGCCCGGAGGATTATGAACACTGAAGCTTTCTTT.

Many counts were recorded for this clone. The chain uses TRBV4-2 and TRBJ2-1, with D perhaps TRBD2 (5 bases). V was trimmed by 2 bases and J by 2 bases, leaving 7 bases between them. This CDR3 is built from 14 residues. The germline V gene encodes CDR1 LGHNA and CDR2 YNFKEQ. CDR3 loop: CASSQLATYNEQFF. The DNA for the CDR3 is TGTGCCAGCAGCCAATTAGCGACCTACAATGAGCAGTTCTTC.

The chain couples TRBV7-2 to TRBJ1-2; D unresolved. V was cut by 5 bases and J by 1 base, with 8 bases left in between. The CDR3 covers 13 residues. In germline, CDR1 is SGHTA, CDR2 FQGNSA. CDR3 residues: CASSDDGNYGYTF. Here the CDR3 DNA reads TGTGCCAGCAGCGACGACGGTAACTATGGCTACACCTTC.

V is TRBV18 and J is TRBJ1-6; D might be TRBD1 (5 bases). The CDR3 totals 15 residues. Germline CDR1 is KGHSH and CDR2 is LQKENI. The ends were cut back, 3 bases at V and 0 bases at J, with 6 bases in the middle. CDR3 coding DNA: TGTGCCAGCTCACCTGGGACCTCCTATAATTCACCCCTCCACTTT. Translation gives CASSPGTSYNSPLHF. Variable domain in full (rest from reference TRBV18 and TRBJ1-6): NAGVMQNPRHLVRRRGQEARLRCSPMKGHSHVYWYRQLPEEGLKFMVYLQKENIIDESGMPKERFSAEFPKEGPSILRIQQVVRGDSAAYFCASSPGTSYNSPLHFGNGTRLTVT.

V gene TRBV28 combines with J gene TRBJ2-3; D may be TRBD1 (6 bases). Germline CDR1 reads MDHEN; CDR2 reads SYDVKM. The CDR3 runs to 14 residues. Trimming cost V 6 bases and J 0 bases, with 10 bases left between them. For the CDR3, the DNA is TGTGCCAGCAGCGTTACAGGGAGCACAGATACGCAGTATTTT. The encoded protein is CASSVTGSTDTQYF.

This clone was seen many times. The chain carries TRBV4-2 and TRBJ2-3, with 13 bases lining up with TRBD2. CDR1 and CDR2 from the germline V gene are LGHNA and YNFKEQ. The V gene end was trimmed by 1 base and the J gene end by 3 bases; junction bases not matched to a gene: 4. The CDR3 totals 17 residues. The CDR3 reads CASSQGLAGGVTDTQYF. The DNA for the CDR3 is TGTGCCAGCAGCCAAGGACTAGCGGGGGGTGTTACAGATACGCAGTATTTT.

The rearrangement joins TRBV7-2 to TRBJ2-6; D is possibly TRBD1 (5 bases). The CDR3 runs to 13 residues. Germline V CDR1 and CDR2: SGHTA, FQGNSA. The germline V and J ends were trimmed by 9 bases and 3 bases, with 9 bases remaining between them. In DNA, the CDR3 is TGTGCCAGTGGGGCGGTTGGGGCCAACGTCCTGACTTTC. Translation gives CASGAVGANVLTF.

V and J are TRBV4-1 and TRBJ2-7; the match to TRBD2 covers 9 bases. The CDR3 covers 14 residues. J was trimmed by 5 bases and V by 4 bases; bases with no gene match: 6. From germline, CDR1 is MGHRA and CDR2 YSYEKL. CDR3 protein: CASSPVGLAHEQYF. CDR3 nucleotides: TGCGCCAGCAGCCCTGTGGGACTAGCCCACGAGCAGTACTTC.

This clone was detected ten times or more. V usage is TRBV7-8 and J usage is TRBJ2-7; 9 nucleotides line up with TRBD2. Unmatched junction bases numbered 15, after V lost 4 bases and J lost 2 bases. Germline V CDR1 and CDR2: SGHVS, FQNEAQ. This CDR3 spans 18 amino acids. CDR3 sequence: CASSSNIGSGGTTYEQYV. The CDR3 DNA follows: TGTGCCAGCAGCTCTAACATTGGAAGCGGGGGGACCACCTACGAGCAGTACGTC.

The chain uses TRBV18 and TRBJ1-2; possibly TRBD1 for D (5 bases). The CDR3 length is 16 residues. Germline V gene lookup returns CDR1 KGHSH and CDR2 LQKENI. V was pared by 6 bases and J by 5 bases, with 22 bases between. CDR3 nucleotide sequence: TGTGCCAGCTCTCCAAGGCAAACCGGGACCGCGTATGGCTACACCTTC. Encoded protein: CASSPRQTGTAYGYTF.

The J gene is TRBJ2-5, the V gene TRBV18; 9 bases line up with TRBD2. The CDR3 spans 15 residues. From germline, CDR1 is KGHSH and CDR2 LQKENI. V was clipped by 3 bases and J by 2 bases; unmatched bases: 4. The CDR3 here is CASSPGAGGQETQYF. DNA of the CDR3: TGTGCCAGCTCACCGGGAGCGGGGGGTCAAGAGACCCAGTACTTC.

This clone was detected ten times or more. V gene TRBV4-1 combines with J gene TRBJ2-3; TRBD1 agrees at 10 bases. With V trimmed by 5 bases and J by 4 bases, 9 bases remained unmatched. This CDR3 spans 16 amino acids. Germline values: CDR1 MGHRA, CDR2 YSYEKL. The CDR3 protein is CASSRAGQGGSDTQYF. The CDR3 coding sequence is TGCGCCAGCAGCAGAGCCGGACAGGGGGGTTCAGATACGCAGTATTTT.